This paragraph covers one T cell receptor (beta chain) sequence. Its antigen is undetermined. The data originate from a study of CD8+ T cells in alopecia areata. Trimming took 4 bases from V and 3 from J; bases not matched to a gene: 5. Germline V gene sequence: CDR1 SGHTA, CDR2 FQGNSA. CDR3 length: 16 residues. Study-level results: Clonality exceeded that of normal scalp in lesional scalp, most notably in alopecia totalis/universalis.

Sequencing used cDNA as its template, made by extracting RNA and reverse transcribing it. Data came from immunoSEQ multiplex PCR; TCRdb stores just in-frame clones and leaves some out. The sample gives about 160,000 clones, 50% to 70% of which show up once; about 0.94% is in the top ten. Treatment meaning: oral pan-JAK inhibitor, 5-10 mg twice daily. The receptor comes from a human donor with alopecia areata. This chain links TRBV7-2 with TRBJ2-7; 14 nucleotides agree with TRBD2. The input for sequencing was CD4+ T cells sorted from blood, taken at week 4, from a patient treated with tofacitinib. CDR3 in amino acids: CASSSQTSGGVYEQYF. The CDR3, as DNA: TGTGCCAGCAGCTCCCAGACTAGCGGGGGGGTCTACGAGCAGTACTTC.